This TCR beta chain was observed in a study of T-cell reconstitution after alpha-beta-depleted transplantation in children. The TCRbeta library was prepared with unique molecular identifiers. TCRdb analysed the PCR reads with MiXCR anew, one entry per CDR3 protein. This table holds 130,000 to 150,000 distinct CDR3 sequences, 8.8% found once. Overall study findings and caveats: The main origin of T-cell counts and diversity one year after transplant was newly produced T cells.

CDR1 is LGHDT, CDR2 YNNKEL, per germline (reference sequence). With 11 bases clipped from V and 4 bases from J, the junction kept 20 bases outside the gene matches. This CDR3 is 18 amino acids long. Notes on this clonotype: What it recognizes is unknown.

J is TRBJ2-5 and V is TRBV3-1, with 12 bases matching TRBD2. The TCR originated in a female patient under 10 years old who had a stem cell transplant for congenital amegakaryocytic thrombocytopenia, so the T cells may come from the graft donor. Sequenced material: PBMCs, mostly from graft donor cells, taken 180 days after TCRalphabeta/CD19-depleted stem cell transplant. The CDR3 region is CAFRPSGRAVFGVETQYF. Here the CDR3 DNA reads TGTGCCTTCAGACCTAGCGGGAGGGCCGTTTTTGGTGTAGAGACCCAGTACTTC.